This TCR beta chain is from a study of early T cells in non-severe SARS-CoV-2 infection. Study as a whole: Chains stayed unpaired after sequencing of bulk RNA from unsorted whole blood.

Study conclusions and caveats: VDJdb matching, biased toward anti-spike CD8 responses, missed private and CD4 specificities.

Unique molecular identifier tags were affixed to discrete cDNA molecules. TCRdb re-derived calls from the 5' RACE reads in MiXCR, one entry per CDR3 protein. The top ten hold about 3% of the sample, which has tens of thousands of distinct CDR3 sequences, roughly 4.2% seen once. In this sample, this clonotype turned up many times. The antigen is undetermined. In germline, CDR1 is SEHNR, CDR2 FQNEAQ (reference sequence). The CDR3 consists of 18 residues. V gave up 6 bases and J gave up 4 bases; unmatched junction bases: 17. Sequencing was performed on whole blood. The V call is TRBV7-9, the J call TRBJ2-1; 8 nucleotides match TRBD2. The clonotype comes from an adult who was a healthcare worker with PCR-confirmed SARS-CoV-2 infection or an uninfected control (not recorded which). The CDR3 spells CASSSYFAAGGPYNEQFF. CDR3 nucleotide sequence: TGTGCCAGCAGTTCCTACTTCGCCGCGGGAGGCCCATACAATGAGCAGTTCTTC.